The T cell receptor beta chain under discussion was sequenced for a study of radiotherapy plus CTLA-4 blockade in lung cancer. Patients with chemo-refractory metastatic non-small-cell lung cancer received focal radiation plus CTLA-4 blockade with ipilimumab. Points on this clone: Its matching antigen is unknown.

Points from the study as a whole: In blood, after radiotherapy plus ipilimumab, tumor-derived TCR clones expanded. Together with interferon-beta, which increased in serum after radiation, early dynamic changes in blood T cell clones were reportedly the best predictors of response.

Per germline, CDR1 SNHLY and CDR2 FYNNEI. Trimming took 2 bases from V and 2 from J, leaving 11 bases between them. The CDR3 contains 15 residues. Clones were sequenced by immunoSEQ multiplex PCR, and TCRdb holds only the in-frame ones, with some missing. In the table there are tens of thousands of clones, 60% to 80% of which are singletons. The J gene is TRBJ2-3, the V gene TRBV2; possible D gene TRBD2, 6 bases. The sequence came from a human donor with non-small cell lung cancer that progressed on radiotherapy plus ipilimumab. The input for sequencing was peripheral blood, taken from a patient treated with radiotherapy plus ipilimumab. Written as DNA, the CDR3 is TGTGCCAGCAGTGAACAGGGACTCTTCACAGATACGCAGTATTTT. Translation gives CASSEQGLFTDTQYF.